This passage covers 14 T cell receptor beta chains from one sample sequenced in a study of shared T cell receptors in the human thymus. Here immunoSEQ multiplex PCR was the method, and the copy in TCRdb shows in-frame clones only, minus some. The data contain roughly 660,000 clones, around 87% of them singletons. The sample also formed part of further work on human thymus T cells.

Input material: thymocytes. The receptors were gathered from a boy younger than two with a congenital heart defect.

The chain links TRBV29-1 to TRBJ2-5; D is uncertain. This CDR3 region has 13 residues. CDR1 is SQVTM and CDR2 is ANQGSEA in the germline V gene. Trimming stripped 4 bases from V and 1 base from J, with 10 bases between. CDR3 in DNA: TGCAGCGTTGCTTCCCTTCTCCAAGAGACCCAGTACTTC. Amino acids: CSVASLLQETQYF.

The CDR3 loop reads CSVGGLTGLAENTGELFF. CDR3 sequence (DNA): TGCAGCGTTGGGGGCCTCACAGGACTAGCGGAGAACACCGGGGAGCTGTTTTTT. V gene TRBV29-1 combines with J gene TRBJ2-2; 10 nucleotides line up with TRBD2. V was pared by 4 bases and J by 1 base, with 12 bases of the junction left unmatched. CDR1 and CDR2 (germline): SQVTM, ANQGSEA. The CDR3 runs to 18 residues.

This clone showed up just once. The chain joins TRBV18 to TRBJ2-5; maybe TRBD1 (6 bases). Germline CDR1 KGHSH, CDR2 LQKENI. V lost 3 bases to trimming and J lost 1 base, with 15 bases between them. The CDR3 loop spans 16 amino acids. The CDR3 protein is CASSPGLDRCQETQYF. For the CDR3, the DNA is TGTGCCAGCTCACCTGGGTTAGACAGGTGCCAAGAGACCCAGTACTTC.

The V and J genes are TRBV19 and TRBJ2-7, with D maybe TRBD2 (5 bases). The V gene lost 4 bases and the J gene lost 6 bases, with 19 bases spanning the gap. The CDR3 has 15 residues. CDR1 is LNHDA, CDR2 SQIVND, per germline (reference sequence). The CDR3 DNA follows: TGTGCCAGTAGTAGCCGTGAGGGTACTCCAGGCGAGCAGTACTTC. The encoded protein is CASSSREGTPGEQYF.

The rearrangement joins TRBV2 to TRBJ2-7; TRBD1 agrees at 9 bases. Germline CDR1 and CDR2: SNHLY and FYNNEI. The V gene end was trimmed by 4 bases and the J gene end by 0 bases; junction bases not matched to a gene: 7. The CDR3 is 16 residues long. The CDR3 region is CASSVPGTGCSYEQYF. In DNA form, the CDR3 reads TGTGCCAGCAGTGTACCCGGGACAGGGTGCTCCTACGAGCAGTACTTC.

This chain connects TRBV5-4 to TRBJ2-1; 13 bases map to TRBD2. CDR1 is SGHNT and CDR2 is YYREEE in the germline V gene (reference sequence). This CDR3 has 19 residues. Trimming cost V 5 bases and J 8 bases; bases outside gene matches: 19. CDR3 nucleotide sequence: TGTGCCAGCAGTCTGGACAGGCACCCCGGGACTAGCGGGATACATGAGCAGTTCTTC. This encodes CASSLDRHPGTSGIHEQFF.

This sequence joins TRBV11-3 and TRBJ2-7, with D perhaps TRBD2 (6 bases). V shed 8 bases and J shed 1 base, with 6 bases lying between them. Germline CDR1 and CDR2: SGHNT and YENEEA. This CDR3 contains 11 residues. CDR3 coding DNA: TGTGCCAGCCGGGGGTCCTACGAGCAGTACTTC. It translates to CASRGSYEQYF.

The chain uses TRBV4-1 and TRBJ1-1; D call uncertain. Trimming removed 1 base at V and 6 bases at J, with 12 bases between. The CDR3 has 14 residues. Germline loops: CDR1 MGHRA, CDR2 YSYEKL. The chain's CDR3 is CASSQVGLSAEAFF. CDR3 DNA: TGCGCCAGCAGCCAAGTCGGTCTTTCCGCTGAAGCTTTCTTT.

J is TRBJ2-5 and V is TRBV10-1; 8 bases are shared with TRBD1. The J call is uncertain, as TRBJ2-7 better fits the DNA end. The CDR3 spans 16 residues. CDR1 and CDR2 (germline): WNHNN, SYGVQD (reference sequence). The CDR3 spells CASRVLTGQESYEQYF. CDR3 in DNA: TGCGCCAGCAGAGTACTGACGGGACAGGAAAGCTACGAGCAGTACTTC.

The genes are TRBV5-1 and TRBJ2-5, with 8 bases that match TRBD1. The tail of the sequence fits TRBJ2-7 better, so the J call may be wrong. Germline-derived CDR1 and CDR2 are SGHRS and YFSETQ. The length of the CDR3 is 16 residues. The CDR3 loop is CASSFRSGGAPYEQYF. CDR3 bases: TGCGCCAGCAGCTTCCGATCAGGGGGCGCACCCTACGAGCAGTACTTC.

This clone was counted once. CDR3 coding DNA: TGCAGCGTATGCCCCGACAGGGGGCTTCCTGACGAGCAGTACTTC. Its translation: CSVCPDRGLPDEQYF. The gene calls are TRBV29-1 and TRBJ2-7; 10 nucleotides match TRBD1. V was pared by 6 bases and J by 5 bases, with 13 bases of the junction left unmatched. Germline V gene data show CDR1 as SQVTM and CDR2 as ANQGSEA. This CDR3 region has 15 residues.

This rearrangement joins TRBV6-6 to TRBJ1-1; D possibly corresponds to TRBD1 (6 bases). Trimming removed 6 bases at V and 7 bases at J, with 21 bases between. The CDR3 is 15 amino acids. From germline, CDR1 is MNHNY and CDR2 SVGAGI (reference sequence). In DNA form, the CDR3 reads TGTGCCAGCAGCCCGACCGGGAGGGGGGTGGATGAAGCTTTCTTT. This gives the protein CASSPTGRGVDEAFF.

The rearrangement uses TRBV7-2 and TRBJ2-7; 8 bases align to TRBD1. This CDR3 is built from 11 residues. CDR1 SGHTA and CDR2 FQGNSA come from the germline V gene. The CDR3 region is CVEDRDNEQYF. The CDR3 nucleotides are TGTGTAGAGGACAGGGACAACGAGCAGTACTTC.

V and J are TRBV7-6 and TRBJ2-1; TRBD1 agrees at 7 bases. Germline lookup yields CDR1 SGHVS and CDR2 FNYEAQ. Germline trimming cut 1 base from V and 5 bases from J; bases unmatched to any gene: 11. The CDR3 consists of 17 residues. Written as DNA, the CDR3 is TGTGCCAGCAGCTTAGGGGGACAGTCCGGGGATGACAATGAGCAGTTCTTC. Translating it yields CASSLGGQSGDDNEQFF.